This passage covers 21 T cell receptor beta chains from one sample sequenced in a study of cytomegalovirus exposure and HLA in healthy donors. Sequencing was performed with immunoSEQ multiplex PCR; in TCRdb, only in-frame clones are kept and a portion is missing. The sample has about 160,000 clones, around 85% seen once. Sequencing input: PBMCs. Source of these receptors: a woman in her twenties or thirties in good health and CMV-seronegative.

The genes are TRBV5-4 and TRBJ2-5; D is perhaps TRBD2 (5 bases). The CDR3 covers 15 residues. Trimming stripped 2 bases from V and 2 bases from J, with 13 bases between. In germline, CDR1 is SGHNT, CDR2 YYREEE (reference sequence). For the CDR3, the DNA is TGTGCCAGCAGCTTAGGCGTGGGAGTACAAGAGACCCAGTACTTC. Protein: CASSLGVGVQETQYF.

V gene TRBV5-1 combines with J gene TRBJ1-2; D is unresolved. V lost 4 bases and J 7 bases, leaving 11 bases between the germline ends. Germline-derived CDR1 and CDR2 are SGHRS and YFSETQ. The CDR3 covers 12 residues. The CDR3: CASSLDYTGYTF. In DNA form, the CDR3 reads TGCGCCAGCAGCCTCGACTATACTGGCTACACCTTC. Full variable domain (remainder filled in from reference TRBV5-1 and TRBJ1-2): KAGVTQTPRYLIKTRGQQVTLSCSPISGHRSVSWYQQTPGQGLQFLFEYFSETQRNKGNFPGRFSGRQFSNSRSEMNVSTLELGDSALYLCASSLDYTGYTFGSGTRLTVV.

This clone is a singleton in its sample. The chain has TRBV6-5 and TRBJ2-5; D is perhaps TRBD1 (6 bases). This CDR3 region has 14 residues. Trimming removed 0 bases from V and 4 bases from J, with 9 bases in between. Germline V gene data show CDR1 as MNHEY and CDR2 as SVGAGI. The CDR3 nucleotides read TGTGCCAGCAGTTACTCGTTGGGGGCAGAGACCCAGTACTTC. This gives the protein CASSYSLGAETQYF.

V usage is TRBV7-8 and J usage is TRBJ2-2, with D unresolved. V dropped 3 bases and J dropped 1 base, with 6 bases sitting between them. The germline CDR1 and CDR2 sequences are SGHVS and FQNEAQ. CDR3 length: 14 residues. CDR3 loop: CASSLEGNTGELFF. CDR3 nucleotides: TGTGCCAGCAGCTTGGAAGGGAACACCGGGGAGCTGTTTTTT.

A single count supports this clone. The rearrangement joins TRBV6-5 to TRBJ2-7; TRBD2 agrees at 9 bases. V shed 0 bases and J 3 bases; nucleotides not matched to a gene: 6. This CDR3 has 16 residues. Per the germline V gene, CDR1 is MNHEY and CDR2 is SVGAGI. As DNA, the CDR3 is TGTGCCAGCAGTTACTCTGGACTAGCGCCTAACTACGAGCAGTACTTC. Translating gives CASSYSGLAPNYEQYF.

The CDR3 loop is CASSLTRGYEQFF. CDR3 sequence (DNA): TGTGCCAGCAGTTTAACGAGGGGCTATGAGCAGTTCTTC. The chain carries TRBV27 and TRBJ2-1; D is perhaps TRBD1 or TRBD2 (5 bases each). The CDR3 runs 13 residues. Germline V CDR1 and CDR2: MNHEY, SMNVEV (reference sequence). Trimming took 2 bases from V and 8 from J, leaving 10 bases between them.

The chain uses TRBV11-1 and TRBJ2-7; either TRBD1 or TRBD2 may fit D (5 bases each). The CDR3 contains 16 residues. Germline V gene sequence: CDR1 SGHAT, CDR2 FQDESV (reference sequence). V lost 5 bases, J lost 1 base, and 18 bases lay in between. CDR3 sequence (DNA): TGTGCCAGCAGCAACCGGGACCGTGTGGTGTCCTACGAGCAGTACTTC. Its protein product is CASSNRDRVVSYEQYF.

This rearrangement joins TRBV4-1 to TRBJ2-1, with D hard to call. Germline CDR1 is MGHRA and CDR2 is YSYEKL. V lost 4 bases and J 7 bases, leaving 17 bases between the germline ends. The CDR3 extends over 15 amino acids. The CDR3 nucleotides read TGCGCCAGCAGCCTGACAATCGCGAACCCGAATGAGCAGTTCTTC. It codes for CASSLTIANPNEQFF.

This clone occurred once. The rearrangement joins TRBV27 to TRBJ2-2; TRBD1 or TRBD2 may be the D gene (5 bases each). Germline CDR1 and CDR2: MNHEY and SMNVEV (reference sequence). Trimming removed 7 bases from V and 5 bases from J, with 14 bases in between. The CDR3 sequence is 14 residues long. CDR3 region: CASTGTVVTGELFF. The DNA of the CDR3 is TGTGCCAGCACCGGGACGGTGGTTACCGGGGAGCTGTTTTTT.

V is TRBV6-6 and J is TRBJ2-3, with TRBD1 identical over 9 bases. The V gene's germline CDR1 is MNHNY and CDR2 SVGAGI (reference sequence). Unmatched junction bases numbered 11, after V lost 6 bases and J lost 4 bases. The CDR3 is 16 amino acids. The CDR3 nucleotides are TGTGCCAGCAGATACACAGGGGGCTCTTTCTCAGATACGCAGTATTTT. Protein product: CASRYTGGSFSDTQYF.

This clone was observed a handful of times. This chain uses TRBV7-6 with TRBJ2-5, with D hard to call. Germline assignment: CDR1 SGHVS and CDR2 FNYEAQ. The CDR3 spans 15 residues. V shed 2 bases and J shed 0 bases, with 10 bases lying between them. The CDR3 reads CASSLRASHQETQYF. In DNA, the CDR3 is TGTGCCAGCAGCTTAAGGGCAAGCCACCAAGAGACCCAGTACTTC.

This clone has only a few counts. V is TRBV29-1 and J is TRBJ2-4; 9 bases agree with TRBD1. V trimming: 3 bases; J trimming: 7 bases; junction bases outside the gene matches: 16. This CDR3 contains 17 residues. CDR1 is SQVTM and CDR2 is ANQGSEA in the germline V gene. CDR3 coding DNA: TGCAGCGTTGATATACCGACTCCCGGGACAGGGAGCAACATTCAGTACTTC. Protein: CSVDIPTPGTGSNIQYF.

The genes are TRBV5-1 and TRBJ1-1; 8 bases match TRBD1. The length of the CDR3 is 14 residues. Germline V gene sequence: CDR1 SGHRS, CDR2 YFSETQ. Trimming cost V 2 bases and J 3 bases; bases outside gene matches: 3. The chain's CDR3 is CASSFRDRYTEAFF. Written as DNA, the CDR3 is TGCGCCAGCAGCTTTAGGGACAGGTACACTGAAGCTTTCTTT.

The rearrangement links TRBV5-1 to TRBJ2-2; 9 bases fit TRBD1. V lost 3 bases to trimming and J lost 4 bases; unmatched junction nucleotides: 7. The V gene's germline CDR1 is SGHRS and CDR2 YFSETQ. The CDR3 totals 16 residues. As DNA, the CDR3 is TGCGCCAGCAGCTCGGGACAGGGAGCGGCCACCGGGGAGCTGTTTTTT. Its translation: CASSSGQGAATGELFF.

This chain links TRBV19 with TRBJ2-3; unclear D gene. The ends were cut back, 4 bases at V and 4 bases at J, with 6 bases in the middle. This CDR3 comprises 12 residues. The germline V gene has CDR1 LNHDA and CDR2 SQIVND (reference sequence). Here the CDR3 DNA reads TGTGCCAGTAGTAGGTCAGCAGATACGCAGTATTTT. Translating it yields CASSRSADTQYF. The full variable domain, its missing parts supplied by reference TRBV19 and TRBJ2-3, is DGGITQSPKYLFRKEGQNVTLSCEQNLNHDAMYWYRQDPGQGLRLIYYSQIVNDFQKGDIAEGYSVSREKKESFPLTVTSAQKNPTAFYLCASSRSADTQYFGPGTRLTVL.

This rearrangement joins TRBV9 to TRBJ1-5, with a possible D match to TRBD1 (5 bases). Germline CDR1 SGDLS, CDR2 YYNGEE. The CDR3 loop spans 16 amino acids. V dropped 0 bases and J dropped 6 bases, with 16 bases sitting between them. The CDR3, as DNA: TGTGCCAGCAGCGTAGGTGAGGGGAGGAGAGGTCAGCCCCAGCATTTT. This encodes CASSVGEGRRGQPQHF.

The chain combines TRBV7-8 with TRBJ2-3; 8 bases are shared with TRBD2. Germline V gives CDR1 SGHVS, CDR2 FQNEAQ. V was clipped by 5 bases and J by 3 bases; unmatched bases: 4. This CDR3 is built from 14 residues. The CDR3 region has the DNA TGTGCCAGCAGCCTTAGCGGGACAACAGATACGCAGTATTTT. This codes for CASSLSGTTDTQYF.

The chain uses TRBV7-9 and TRBJ1-4, with TRBD1 matching over 9 bases. This CDR3 spans 14 amino acids. The V and J ends lost 4 bases and 6 bases, in that order; junction bases with no gene match: 3. CDR1 SEHNR and CDR2 FQNEAQ come from the germline V gene (reference sequence). The CDR3 DNA is TGTGCCAGCAGCTACCGGGACAGGGATGAAAAACTGTTTTTT. Translating it yields CASSYRDRDEKLFF.

The chain is built from TRBV4-3 and TRBJ2-3; TRBD2 matches at 8 bases. The V gene end was trimmed by 2 bases and the J gene end by 4 bases; junction bases not matched to a gene: 11. Germline V CDR1 and CDR2: LGHNA, YSLEER. This CDR3 contains 17 residues. CDR3 DNA sequence: TGCGCCAGCAGCCAAAACGCGGGGGGAGGGCTGCCAGATACGCAGTATTTT. This translates into CASSQNAGGGLPDTQYF.

This clone was observed once. The chain employs TRBV19 and TRBJ1-1; D might be TRBD1 (5 bases). This CDR3 contains 15 residues. Germline-derived CDR1 and CDR2 are LNHDA and SQIVND (reference sequence). V was shortened by 4 bases and J by 0 bases, with 12 bases between the two germline ends. CDR3: CASSRGEYLNTEAFF. CDR3 nucleotides: TGTGCCAGTAGTAGGGGGGAGTATCTGAACACTGAAGCTTTCTTT.

V usage is TRBV9 and J usage is TRBJ1-2; D uncertain. The germline V and J ends were trimmed by 3 bases and 9 bases, with 12 bases remaining between them. Germline CDR1 and CDR2: SGDLS and YYNGEE. The CDR3 consists of 12 residues. The CDR3 reads CASSGWKESYTF. The CDR3 DNA is TGTGCCAGCAGCGGGTGGAAAGAGAGCTACACCTTC.